This is a list of T cell receptor beta chains from one sample in a study of cytomegalovirus exposure and HLA in healthy donors. Sequencing used immunoSEQ multiplex PCR; TCRdb keeps in-frame clones, though not all of them. The profile shows fewer than 85,000 clones, about four fifths of them singletons. The sequenced sample was PBMCs. The receptors originated from a man younger than 35 in good health and CMV-seropositive. Each CDR3 is given with its conserved first and last residue. Each record gives: V gene, J gene, clone size, D gene, CDR3 protein, CDR3 DNA. D genes are given only for firm matches. Clone size is shown for a subset of rows, as once, few, many or a class of expanded clone.

v_gene: TRBV4-2; j_gene: TRBJ2-7; abundance: once; d_gene: NA; CDR3aa: CASSQVLPKEQYF; CDR3nt: TGTGCCAGCAGCCAAGTACTCCCCAAGGAGCAGTACTTC
v_gene: TRBV5-1; j_gene: TRBJ2-1; abundance: NA; d_gene: TRBD2; CDR3aa: CASSSGLAGANEQFF; CDR3nt: TGCGCCAGCAGCTCGGGACTAGCGGGTGCAAATGAGCAGTTCTTC
v_gene: TRBV5-4; j_gene: TRBJ2-3; abundance: NA; d_gene: NA; CDR3aa: CASSPPWGGRKEHTDTQYF; CDR3nt: TGTGCCAGCAGCCCCCCCTGGGGCGGACGAAAAGAACACACAGATACGCAGTATTTT
v_gene: TRBV11-2; j_gene: TRBJ2-7; abundance: NA; d_gene: TRBD1; CDR3aa: CASSNSGGRYEQYF; CDR3nt: TGTGCCAGCAGCAACTCAGGGGGCAGGTACGAGCAGTACTTC
v_gene: TRBV6-1; j_gene: TRBJ2-5; abundance: NA; d_gene: NA; CDR3aa: CASSNLATQETQYF; CDR3nt: TGTGCCAGCAGTAACCTAGCGACCCAAGAGACCCAGTACTTC
v_gene: TRBV4-1; j_gene: TRBJ2-5; abundance: NA; d_gene: NA; CDR3aa: CASSQPANRKETQYF; CDR3nt: TGCGCCAGCAGCCAACCAGCGAACAGGAAAGAGACCCAGTACTTC
v_gene: TRBV6-6; j_gene: TRBJ2-7; abundance: NA; d_gene: TRBD1; CDR3aa: CASTHWATGGRNEQYF; CDR3nt: TGTGCCAGCACCCACTGGGCCACAGGGGGCAGGAACGAGCAGTACTTC
v_gene: TRBV29-1; j_gene: TRBJ1-1; abundance: once; d_gene: TRBD1; CDR3aa: CSVPSQGALDTEAFF; CDR3nt: TGCAGCGTTCCCAGTCAGGGGGCTTTGGACACTGAAGCTTTCTTT
v_gene: TRBV25-1; j_gene: TRBJ2-1; abundance: NA; d_gene: TRBD2; CDR3aa: CASSVLGGSGYNEQFF; CDR3nt: TGTGCCAGCAGTGTCCTCGGGGGTAGCGGGTACAATGAGCAGTTCTTC
v_gene: TRBV5-1; j_gene: TRBJ2-7; abundance: few; d_gene: TRBD1; CDR3aa: CASSWGQGASYSYEQYF; CDR3nt: TGCGCCAGCAGCTGGGGACAGGGGGCCTCCTACTCCTACGAGCAGTACTTC
v_gene: TRBV4-1; j_gene: TRBJ2-7; abundance: NA; d_gene: TRBD2; CDR3aa: CASSQAAWGGSYEQYF; CDR3nt: TGCGCCAGCAGCCAAGCTGCGTGGGGGGGATCCTACGAGCAGTACTTC
v_gene: TRBV29-1; j_gene: TRBJ2-7; abundance: NA; d_gene: NA; CDR3aa: CSVVGTLGSPYEQYF; CDR3nt: TGCAGCGTCGTTGGGACACTGGGATCTCCCTACGAGCAGTACTTC
v_gene: TRBV5-6; j_gene: TRBJ1-4; abundance: NA; d_gene: NA; CDR3aa: CASRNTGNEKLFF; CDR3nt: TGTGCCAGCAGAAATACAGGCAATGAAAAACTGTTTTTT
v_gene: TRBV4-1; j_gene: TRBJ1-6; abundance: NA; d_gene: NA; CDR3aa: CASSGQVHNSPLHF; CDR3nt: TGCGCCAGCAGCGGTCAGGTACATAATTCACCCCTCCACTTT
v_gene: TRBV2; j_gene: TRBJ2-6; abundance: NA; d_gene: NA; CDR3aa: CASEGRNSGANVLTF; CDR3nt: TGTGCCAGCGAGGGCAGGAACTCTGGGGCCAACGTCCTGACTTTC
v_gene: TRBV7-2; j_gene: TRBJ2-1; abundance: NA; d_gene: TRBD2; CDR3aa: CASSSRTSAGPYNEQFF; CDR3nt: TGTGCCAGCAGCTCTCGGACTAGCGCCGGACCGTACAATGAGCAGTTCTTC
v_gene: TRBV5-1; j_gene: TRBJ2-2; abundance: few; d_gene: NA; CDR3aa: CASSSPSVGELFF; CDR3nt: TGCGCCAGCAGCTCGCCTAGCGTCGGGGAGCTGTTTTTT
v_gene: TRBV7-3; j_gene: TRBJ2-3; abundance: NA; d_gene: NA; CDR3aa: CASSLSGSTDTQYF; CDR3nt: TGTGCCAGCAGCTTAAGCGGTAGCACAGATACGCAGTATTTT
v_gene: TRBV6-4; j_gene: TRBJ2-1; abundance: NA; d_gene: NA; CDR3aa: CASSVRVSIGEQFF; CDR3nt: TGTGCCAGCAGTGTTCGAGTCTCCATCGGGGAGCAGTTCTTC
v_gene: TRBV18; j_gene: TRBJ2-7; abundance: few; d_gene: NA; CDR3aa: CASSPPQTSYEQYF; CDR3nt: TGTGCCAGCTCACCACCCCAGACTTCCTACGAGCAGTACTTC
v_gene: TRBV29-1; j_gene: TRBJ2-3; abundance: NA; d_gene: TRBD1; CDR3aa: CSVSKGASTDTQYF; CDR3nt: TGCAGCGTAAGTAAGGGGGCCAGCACAGATACGCAGTATTTT
v_gene: TRBV6-5; j_gene: TRBJ1-2; abundance: NA; d_gene: NA; CDR3aa: CASSYFGMGYGYTF; CDR3nt: TGTGCCAGCAGTTATTTCGGGATGGGCTATGGCTACACCTTC
v_gene: TRBV7-3; j_gene: TRBJ2-7; abundance: once; d_gene: TRBD2; CDR3aa: CASSPGTSDSYEQYF; CDR3nt: TGTGCCAGCAGCCCCGGGACTAGCGACTCCTACGAGCAGTACTTC
v_gene: TRBV7-2; j_gene: TRBJ2-7; abundance: few; d_gene: NA; CDR3aa: CASSDRLMGYEQYF; CDR3nt: TGTGCCAGCAGCGACCGACTGATGGGCTACGAGCAGTACTTC
v_gene: TRBV27; j_gene: TRBJ2-7; abundance: NA; d_gene: TRBD2; CDR3aa: CASNPWSGIYEQYF; CDR3nt: TGTGCCAGCAACCCTTGGAGCGGGATTTACGAGCAGTACTTC
v_gene: TRBV4-1; j_gene: TRBJ2-7; abundance: NA; d_gene: TRBD2; CDR3aa: CASSPGTSGIYEQYF; CDR3nt: TGCGCCAGCAGCCCCGGGACTAGCGGCATCTACGAGCAGTACTTC
v_gene: TRBV6-1; j_gene: TRBJ2-5; abundance: NA; d_gene: NA; CDR3aa: CASSETAGLETQYF; CDR3nt: TGTGCCAGCAGTGAAACCGCAGGTCTAGAGACCCAGTACTTC
v_gene: TRBV7-9; j_gene: TRBJ2-7; abundance: NA; d_gene: TRBD1; CDR3aa: CASSPGPGGSEQYF; CDR3nt: TGTGCCAGCAGCCCCGGGCCAGGGGGCAGTGAGCAGTACTTC
v_gene: TRBV10-3; j_gene: TRBJ1-1; abundance: few; d_gene: TRBD1; CDR3aa: CAIRKTGVDTEAFF; CDR3nt: TGTGCCATCAGGAAGACAGGGGTGGACACTGAAGCTTTCTTT
v_gene: TRBV7-6; j_gene: TRBJ1-1; abundance: once; d_gene: NA; CDR3aa: CASSIQGLGNTEAFF; CDR3nt: TGTGCCAGCAGCATTCAGGGACTCGGGAACACTGAAGCTTTCTTT
v_gene: TRBV25-1; j_gene: TRBJ2-1; abundance: NA; d_gene: NA; CDR3aa: CASSDGAPQFF; CDR3nt: TGTGCCAGCAGTGATGGGGCTCCCCAGTTCTTC
v_gene: TRBV6-1; j_gene: TRBJ2-1; abundance: NA; d_gene: NA; CDR3aa: CASSEIRGSYNEQFF; CDR3nt: TGTGCCAGCAGTGAAATAAGGGGCTCCTACAATGAGCAGTTCTTC
v_gene: TRBV10-3; j_gene: TRBJ1-5; abundance: NA; d_gene: TRBD1; CDR3aa: CATQQGRGQPQHF; CDR3nt: TGTGCCACCCAACAGGGGAGAGGTCAGCCCCAGCATTTT
v_gene: TRBV29-1; j_gene: TRBJ2-3; abundance: NA; d_gene: NA; CDR3aa: CSVRQTDTQYF; CDR3nt: TGCAGCGTGAGACAGACAGATACGCAGTATTTT
v_gene: TRBV27; j_gene: TRBJ2-3; abundance: NA; d_gene: NA; CDR3aa: CASSFRSTDTQYF; CDR3nt: TGTGCCAGCAGTTTCCGGAGCACAGATACGCAGTATTTT
v_gene: TRBV10-3; j_gene: TRBJ2-3; abundance: NA; d_gene: NA; CDR3aa: CAISWERGTDTQYF; CDR3nt: TGTGCCATCAGCTGGGAGCGGGGCACAGATACGCAGTATTTT
v_gene: TRBV27; j_gene: TRBJ2-7; abundance: NA; d_gene: NA; CDR3aa: CASSLPGAYEQYF; CDR3nt: TGTGCCAGCAGTTTGCCGGGGGCCTACGAGCAGTACTTC
v_gene: TRBV6-1; j_gene: TRBJ1-5; abundance: once; d_gene: NA; CDR3aa: CASREMGFQGNQPQHF; CDR3nt: TGTGCCAGCAGAGAAATGGGCTTCCAGGGCAATCAGCCCCAGCATTTT
v_gene: TRBV7-2; j_gene: TRBJ1-4; abundance: NA; d_gene: NA; CDR3aa: CASSREKGLVGKLFF; CDR3nt: TGTGCCAGCAGCCGGGAGAAGGGGTTGGTTGGGAAACTGTTTTTT
v_gene: TRBV6-1; j_gene: TRBJ2-7; abundance: NA; d_gene: TRBD2; CDR3aa: CASSEQGLAGGPPIREQYF; CDR3nt: TGTGCCAGCAGTGAACAAGGACTAGCGGGAGGGCCCCCTATCCGGGAGCAGTACTTC
v_gene: TRBV4-1; j_gene: TRBJ1-5; abundance: NA; d_gene: NA; CDR3aa: CASSQDRAGASSLIRPQHF; CDR3nt: TGCGCCAGCAGCCAAGATCGAGCAGGGGCCAGTTCCTTGATTCGGCCCCAGCATTTT
v_gene: TRBV6-5; j_gene: TRBJ1-1; abundance: NA; d_gene: NA; CDR3aa: CASSRAGVTEAFF; CDR3nt: TGTGCCAGCAGTCGCGCAGGGGTCACTGAAGCTTTCTTT
v_gene: TRBV5-1; j_gene: TRBJ2-1; abundance: few; d_gene: NA; CDR3aa: CASSSQGTEQFF; CDR3nt: TGCGCCAGCAGCTCACAGGGAACGGAGCAGTTCTTC
v_gene: TRBV29-1; j_gene: TRBJ2-5; abundance: NA; d_gene: TRBD2; CDR3aa: CSAREVETQYF; CDR3nt: TGCAGCGCCCGGGAGGTGGAGACCCAGTACTTC
v_gene: TRBV4-2; j_gene: TRBJ2-1; abundance: once; d_gene: NA; CDR3aa: CASAATESSYNEQFF; CDR3nt: TGTGCCAGCGCAGCAACAGAAAGCTCCTACAATGAGCAGTTCTTC